This TCR beta chain was identified during a study of blood T cell repertoires in COVID-19. The CDR3 covers 14 residues. Trimming removed 2 bases from V and 5 bases from J, with 13 bases in between. Germline CDR1 reads SGHNT; CDR2 reads YYREEE (reference sequence). Original data processing: Estimated nucleated cell counts came from reference gene primer amplification. TCRdb's copy holds only in-frame clones and misses some; the assay was immunoSEQ multiplex PCR. The V and J calls and clone size come from that table; D and trimming were worked out from the DNA. The sample records more than 400,000 clones, about 85% being singletons.

Sequencing was performed on PBMCs or T cells enriched from blood (not recorded which). The source is a young woman who had recovered from COVID-19. J is TRBJ1-1 and V is TRBV5-4; D remains unclear. As DNA, the CDR3 is TGTGCCAGCAGCTTATCGCTCCGGGAGACTGAAGCTTTCTTT. Translating it yields CASSLSLRETEAFF.